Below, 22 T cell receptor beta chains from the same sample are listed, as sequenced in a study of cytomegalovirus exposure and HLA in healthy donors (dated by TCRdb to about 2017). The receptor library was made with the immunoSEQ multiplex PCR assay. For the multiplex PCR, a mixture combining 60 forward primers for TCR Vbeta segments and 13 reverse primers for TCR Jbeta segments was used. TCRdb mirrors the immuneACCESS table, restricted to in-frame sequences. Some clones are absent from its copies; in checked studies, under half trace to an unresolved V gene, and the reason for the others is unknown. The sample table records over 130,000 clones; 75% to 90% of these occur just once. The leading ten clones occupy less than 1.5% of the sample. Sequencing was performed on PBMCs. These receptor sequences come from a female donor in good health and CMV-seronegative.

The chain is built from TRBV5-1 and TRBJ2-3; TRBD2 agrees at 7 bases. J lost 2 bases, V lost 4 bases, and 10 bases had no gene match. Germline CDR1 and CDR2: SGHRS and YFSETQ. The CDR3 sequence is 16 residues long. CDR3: CASSPGAKRDTDTQYF. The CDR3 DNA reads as TGCGCCAGCAGCCCCGGTGCCAAGCGGGACACAGATACGCAGTATTTT.

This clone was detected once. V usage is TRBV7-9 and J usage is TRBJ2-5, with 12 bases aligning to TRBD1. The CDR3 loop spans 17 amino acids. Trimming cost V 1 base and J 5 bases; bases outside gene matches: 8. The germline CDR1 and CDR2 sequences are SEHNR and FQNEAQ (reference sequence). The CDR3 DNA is TGTGCCAGCAGCTTAGAGTTTCGGGACAGGGGGCAGGAGACCCAGTACTTC. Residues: CASSLEFRDRGQETQYF.

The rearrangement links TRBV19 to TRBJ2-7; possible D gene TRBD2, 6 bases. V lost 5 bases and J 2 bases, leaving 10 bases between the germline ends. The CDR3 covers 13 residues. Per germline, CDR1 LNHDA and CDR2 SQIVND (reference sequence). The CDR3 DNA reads TGTGCCAGTAGTTGGTCGGGAGCCTACGAGCAGTACTTC. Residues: CASSWSGAYEQYF.

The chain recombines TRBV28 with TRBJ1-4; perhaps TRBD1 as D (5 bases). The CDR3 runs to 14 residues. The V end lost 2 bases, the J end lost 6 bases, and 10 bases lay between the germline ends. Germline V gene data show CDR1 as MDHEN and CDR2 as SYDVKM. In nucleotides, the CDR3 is TGTGCCAGCAGTTTAGGGGCTCCTCATGAAAAACTGTTTTTT. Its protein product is CASSLGAPHEKLFF.

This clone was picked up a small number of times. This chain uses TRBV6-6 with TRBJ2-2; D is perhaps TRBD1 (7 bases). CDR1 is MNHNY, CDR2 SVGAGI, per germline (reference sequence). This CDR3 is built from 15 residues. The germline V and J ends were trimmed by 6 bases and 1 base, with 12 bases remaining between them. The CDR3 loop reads CASRLQGGNTGELFF. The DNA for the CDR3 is TGTGCCAGCAGGCTCCAGGGGGGGAACACCGGGGAGCTGTTTTTT.

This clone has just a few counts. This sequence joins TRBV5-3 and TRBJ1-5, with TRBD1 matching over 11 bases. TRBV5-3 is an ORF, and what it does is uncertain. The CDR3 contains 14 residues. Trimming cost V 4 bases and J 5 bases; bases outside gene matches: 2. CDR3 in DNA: TGTGCCAGAAGCGAGGACAGGGGGCATCAGCCCCAGCATTTT. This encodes CARSEDRGHQPQHF.

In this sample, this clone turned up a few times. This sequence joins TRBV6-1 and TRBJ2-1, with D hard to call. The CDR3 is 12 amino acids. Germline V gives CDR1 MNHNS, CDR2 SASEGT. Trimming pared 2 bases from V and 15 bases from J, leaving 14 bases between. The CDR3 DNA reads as TGTGCCAGCAGTGAAACTCACCTAGTACCGTTCTTC. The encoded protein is CASSETHLVPFF.

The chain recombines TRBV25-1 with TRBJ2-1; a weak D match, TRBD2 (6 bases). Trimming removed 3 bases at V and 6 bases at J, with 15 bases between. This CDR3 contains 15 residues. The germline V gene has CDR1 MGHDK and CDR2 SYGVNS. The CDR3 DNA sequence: TGTGCCAGCAGTGATTCGGTCCGGGACTCCAATGAGCAGTTCTTC. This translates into CASSDSVRDSNEQFF.

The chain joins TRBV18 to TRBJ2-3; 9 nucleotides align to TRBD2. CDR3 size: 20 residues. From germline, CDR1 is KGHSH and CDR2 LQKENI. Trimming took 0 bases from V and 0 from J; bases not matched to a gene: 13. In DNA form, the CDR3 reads TGTGCCAGCTCACCACCGGGGTCCCCTCGAGCGGGAGGCAGCACAGATACGCAGTATTTT. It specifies CASSPPGSPRAGGSTDTQYF.

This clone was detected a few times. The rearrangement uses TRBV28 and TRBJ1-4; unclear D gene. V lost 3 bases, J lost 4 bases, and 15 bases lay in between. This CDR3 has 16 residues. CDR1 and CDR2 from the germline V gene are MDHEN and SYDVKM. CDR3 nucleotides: TGTGCCAGCAGTTTGGGAGAGCTGGTGGATAATGAAAAACTGTTTTTT. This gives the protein CASSLGELVDNEKLFF.

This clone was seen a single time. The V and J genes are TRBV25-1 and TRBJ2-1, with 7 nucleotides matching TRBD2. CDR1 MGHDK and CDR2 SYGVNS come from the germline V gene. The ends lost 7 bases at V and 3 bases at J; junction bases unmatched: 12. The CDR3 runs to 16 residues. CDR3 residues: CASTKMGGSDYNEQFF. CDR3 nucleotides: TGTGCCAGCACTAAAATGGGAGGGAGTGACTACAATGAGCAGTTCTTC.

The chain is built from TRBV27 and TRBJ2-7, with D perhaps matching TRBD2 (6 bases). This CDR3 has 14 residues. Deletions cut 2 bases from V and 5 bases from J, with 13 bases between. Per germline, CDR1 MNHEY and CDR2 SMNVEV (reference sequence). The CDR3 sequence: CASSLGGRLDEQYF. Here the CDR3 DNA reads TGTGCCAGCAGTTTAGGGGGGAGGCTCGACGAGCAGTACTTC.

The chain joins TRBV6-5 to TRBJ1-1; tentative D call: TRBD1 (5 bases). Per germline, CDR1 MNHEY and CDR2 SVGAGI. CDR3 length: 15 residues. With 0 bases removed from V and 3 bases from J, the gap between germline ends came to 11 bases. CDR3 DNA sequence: TGTGCCAGCAGTTACTCTGGGCAGGGCTACACTGAAGCTTTCTTT. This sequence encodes CASSYSGQGYTEAFF.

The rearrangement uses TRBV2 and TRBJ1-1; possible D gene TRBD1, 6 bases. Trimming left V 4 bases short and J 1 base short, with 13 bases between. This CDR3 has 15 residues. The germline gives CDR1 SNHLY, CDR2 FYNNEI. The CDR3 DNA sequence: TGTGCCAGCAGTGCTAGGGGGGGGGCGAACACTGAAGCTTTCTTT. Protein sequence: CASSARGGANTEAFF.

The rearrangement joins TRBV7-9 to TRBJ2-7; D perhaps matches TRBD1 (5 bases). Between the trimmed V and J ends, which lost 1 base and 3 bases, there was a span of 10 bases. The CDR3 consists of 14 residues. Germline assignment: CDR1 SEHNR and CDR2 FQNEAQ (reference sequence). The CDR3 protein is CASSLEGILYEQYF. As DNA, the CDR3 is TGTGCCAGCAGCTTAGAGGGGATCCTCTACGAGCAGTACTTC.

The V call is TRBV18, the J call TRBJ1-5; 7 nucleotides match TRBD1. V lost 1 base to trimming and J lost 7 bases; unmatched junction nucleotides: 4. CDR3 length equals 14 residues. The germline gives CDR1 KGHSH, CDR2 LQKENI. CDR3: CASSPQGAWQPQHF. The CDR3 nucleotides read TGTGCCAGCTCACCACAGGGGGCTTGGCAGCCCCAGCATTTT.

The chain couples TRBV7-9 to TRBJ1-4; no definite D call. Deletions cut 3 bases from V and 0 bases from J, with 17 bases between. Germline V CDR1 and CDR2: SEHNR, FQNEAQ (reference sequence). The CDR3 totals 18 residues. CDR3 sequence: CASSFIKDTIATNEKLFF. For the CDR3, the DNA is TGTGCCAGCAGCTTCATTAAAGACACGATCGCAACTAATGAAAAACTGTTTTTT.

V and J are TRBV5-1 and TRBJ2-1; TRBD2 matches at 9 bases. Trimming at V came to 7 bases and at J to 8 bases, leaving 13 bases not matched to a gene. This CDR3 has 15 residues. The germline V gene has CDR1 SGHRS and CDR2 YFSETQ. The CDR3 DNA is TGCGCCAGCCAACCAGCGGGAGGTGCCGGCCATGAGCAGTTCTTC. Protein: CASQPAGGAGHEQFF.

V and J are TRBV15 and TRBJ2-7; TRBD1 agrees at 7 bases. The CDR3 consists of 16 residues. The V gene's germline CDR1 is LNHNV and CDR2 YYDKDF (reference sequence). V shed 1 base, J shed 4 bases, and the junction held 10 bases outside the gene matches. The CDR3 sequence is CATSRGADRVPYEQYF. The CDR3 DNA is TGTGCCACCAGCAGAGGGGCCGACAGGGTACCTTACGAGCAGTACTTC.

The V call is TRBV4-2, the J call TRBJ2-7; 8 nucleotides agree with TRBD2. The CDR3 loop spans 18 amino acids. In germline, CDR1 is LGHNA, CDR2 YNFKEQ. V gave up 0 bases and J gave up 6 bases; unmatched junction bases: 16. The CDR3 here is CASSQDPLPMSGSIEQYF. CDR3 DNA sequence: TGTGCCAGCAGCCAAGATCCCCTCCCGATGAGCGGGAGTATCGAGCAGTACTTC.

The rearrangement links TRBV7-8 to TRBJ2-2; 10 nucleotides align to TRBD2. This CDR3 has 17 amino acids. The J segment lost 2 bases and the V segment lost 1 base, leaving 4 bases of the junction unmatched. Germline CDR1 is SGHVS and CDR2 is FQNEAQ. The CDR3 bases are TGTGCCAGCAGCTTAGTTTGGACTAGCGGCAACACCGGGGAGCTGTTTTTT. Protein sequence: CASSLVWTSGNTGELFF.

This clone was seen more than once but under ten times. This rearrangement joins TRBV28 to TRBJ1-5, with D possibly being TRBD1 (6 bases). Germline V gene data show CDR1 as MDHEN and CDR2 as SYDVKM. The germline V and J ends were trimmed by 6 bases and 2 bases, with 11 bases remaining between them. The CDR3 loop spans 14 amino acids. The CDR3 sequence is CASSRDIGNQPQHF. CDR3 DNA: TGTGCCAGCAGCCGGGACATAGGCAATCAGCCCCAGCATTTT.